This TCR beta chain was sequenced for a study of shared T cell receptors in the human thymus. Profiled with immunoSEQ multiplex PCR; TCRdb holds only in-frame clones, not every one. The sample carries roughly 660,000 clones, roughly 90% recorded once. This sample also appeared in a second study, on human thymus T cells. From that second work: The thymus tissue came from resections taken during corrective heart surgery. Thymic and blood repertoires appeared to carry a bias in their V and J gene usage. Related research described thymic repertoires that were highly overlapping among unrelated individuals.

Sequencing was performed on thymocytes. This TCR came from a boy less than two years old with a congenital heart defect.

The CDR3 protein is CASSLLTVLSSSYNEQFF. The CDR3 DNA reads as TGCGCCAGCAGCCTTCTGACTGTGCTGTCGAGCTCCTACAATGAGCAGTTCTTC. J is TRBJ2-1 and V is TRBV4-1; D gene ambiguous. V was shortened by 4 bases and J by 0 bases, with 19 bases between the two germline ends. This CDR3 region has 18 residues. Germline CDR1 and CDR2: MGHRA and YSYEKL.